Here is one T cell receptor (beta chain) with its context. CDR3 length: 16 residues. Per germline, CDR1 LGHNA and CDR2 YNFKEQ. Between the trimmed V and J ends, which lost 0 bases and 2 bases, there was a span of 14 bases. The data originate from a study of tumor-infiltrating lymphocytes in primary liver carcinoma. In the study overall: Those sampled were patients whose primary liver carcinoma was treated by surgical resection. Sequenced samples came back with roughly 3.5 to 7.13 million productive TCRbeta reads, and the counts looked alike across tissue types.

Out of unsorted whole blood came the blood RNA, and germline DNA was extracted as well. Donors were untreated and chronically infected with HBV. With a constant-region primer, TCR beta cDNA was made from around 520 ng of total RNA. Three-round nested multiplex PCR performed with slightly modified ARM-PCR produced the TCR beta libraries. For 10 cycles apiece, the opening two PCR rounds ran with TRBV1-TRBV30 forward primers and a C-beta reverse primer. TCRdb itself ran the multiplex PCR reads through MiXCR, one entry per CDR3 protein. The sample lists approximately 330,000 distinct CDR3 sequences, 65% occurring once.

V and J are TRBV4-2 and TRBJ2-7; D gene uncertain. The source material was peripheral blood. This clonotype was obtained from a man aged 35-49 years with primary liver carcinoma and hepatitis B virus infection. In DNA form, the CDR3 reads TGTGCCAGCAGCCAAGATGAGGACGGCCCAGCCTACGAGCAGTACTTC. Encoded protein: CASSQDEDGPAYEQYF.